The 21 T cell receptor beta chains in this list originate from one sample, sequenced in a study of lung T cells in sarcoidosis with Löfgren's syndrome. Via MiXCR, TCRdb re-called the reads, giving one row per CDR3 protein. Counted here are about 20,000 distinct CDR3 sequences, roughly 22% occurring once; the ten biggest clones make up over 4%. The sequenced sample consisted of CD4+ T cells from PBMCs. The receptors were gathered from a human donor with sarcoidosis (Löfgren's syndrome or another form), or a control subject (not recorded which).

Ten or more counts support this clonotype. The CDR3 bases are TGCAGCGTTGCTAGCGGGTCCGCTAGGTCCCAGTACTTC. It yields the protein CSVASGSARSQYF. The chain joins TRBV29-1 to TRBJ2-5, with 8 bases that match TRBD2. The CDR3 consists of 13 residues. Germline V lookup: CDR1 SQVTM, CDR2 ANQGSEA. With V trimmed by 4 bases and J by 9 bases, 10 bases remained unmatched.

This clonotype was counted many times. V usage is TRBV29-1 and J usage is TRBJ1-1; 7 bases agree with TRBD1. With 6 bases clipped from V and 4 bases from J, the junction kept 11 bases outside the gene matches. CDR1 and CDR2 from the germline V gene are SQVTM and ANQGSEA. The CDR3 loop spans 14 amino acids. The CDR3 loop reads CSVDTGVRSTEAFF. The CDR3 coding sequence is TGCAGCGTGGATACAGGGGTCCGGAGCACTGAAGCTTTCTTT.

This clonotype was counted many times. J is TRBJ1-1 and V is TRBV11-2; weak D call: TRBD1 (6 bases). The CDR3 is made up of 18 amino acids. Per the germline V gene, CDR1 is SGHAT and CDR2 is FQNNGV. With 4 bases removed from V and 0 bases from J, the gap between germline ends came to 21 bases. In DNA, the CDR3 is TGTGCCAGCAGCTCTCAACTTCAGGGGTCTATAATGAACACTGAAGCTTTCTTT. Amino acids: CASSSQLQGSIMNTEAFF. Drawing the rest from reference TRBV11-2 and TRBJ1-1, the complete variable domain is EAGVAQSPRYKIIEKRQSVAFWCNPISGHATLYWYQQILGQGPKLLIQFQNNGVVDDSQLPKDRFSAERLKGVDSTLKIQPAKLEDSAVYLCASSSQLQGSIMNTEAFFGQGTRLTVV.

This clonotype was detected a few times. The chain uses TRBV9 and TRBJ1-1, with 8 bases that match TRBD1. The germline gives CDR1 SGDLS, CDR2 YYNGEE. Unmatched junction bases numbered 11, after V lost 3 bases and J lost 10 bases. CDR3 size: 14 residues. The CDR3: CASSASEPTGGAFF. The CDR3 region has the DNA TGTGCCAGCAGCGCAAGCGAACCCACAGGGGGAGCTTTCTTT. Looking up the rest from reference TRBV9 and TRBJ1-1 gives the full variable domain: DSGVTQTPKHLITATGQRVTLRCSPRSGDLSVYWYQQSLDQGLQFLIQYYNGEERAKGNILERFSAQQFPDLHSELNLSSLELGDSALYFCASSASEPTGGAFFGQGTRLTVV.

At least ten counts were recorded for this clonotype. The rearrangement links TRBV3-1 to TRBJ2-2; TRBD1 matches 10 bases. In germline, CDR1 is LGHDT, CDR2 YNNKEL (reference sequence). The V segment lost 3 bases and the J segment 4 bases; nucleotides outside the gene matches: 5. The CDR3 extends over 16 amino acids. CDR3 region: CASSHRDRGITGELFF. CDR3 in DNA: TGTGCCAGCAGCCATCGGGACAGGGGAATCACCGGGGAGCTGTTTTTT.

This clonotype was seen many times. The chain carries TRBV12-3 or TRBV12-4 and TRBJ1-5; no firm D call. This CDR3 comprises 15 residues. The ends were cut back, 0 bases at V and 0 bases at J, with 6 bases in the middle. The CDR3 region has the DNA TGTGCCAGCAGTTTAGCGGCAGATAGCAATCAGCCCCAGCATTTT. Amino acid sequence: CASSLAADSNQPQHF.

A remark on this clonotype: A much larger clone lies one base from this, so it may be a read error. CDR3 protein: CASSPDRGGNTIYF. The CDR3, as DNA: TGTGCCAGCAGCCCAGACAGGGGCGGAAACACCATATATTTT. The chain combines TRBV6-5 with TRBJ1-3; 8 bases are a match to TRBD1. V trimming: 6 bases; J trimming: 4 bases; junction bases outside the gene matches: 5. The germline V gene encodes CDR1 MNHEY and CDR2 SVGAGI. The CDR3 is 14 residues long.

This clonotype was observed at least ten times. J is TRBJ2-7 and V is TRBV12-3 or TRBV12-4; a possible D gene is TRBD1 (8 bases). The CDR3 totals 14 residues. The germline V and J ends were trimmed by 6 bases and 3 bases, with 15 bases remaining between them. The CDR3 loop is CASRLGGTGYEQYF. CDR3 nucleotides: TGTGCCAGCAGACTGGGAGGGACAGGCTACGAGCAGTACTTC.

This clonotype ranks as medium-sized. The chain joins TRBV6-1 to TRBJ2-1; TRBD1 agrees at 9 bases. CDR1 and CDR2 from the germline V gene are MNHNS and SASEGT. The CDR3 loop spans 16 amino acids. Trimming at V came to 5 bases and at J to 0 bases, leaving 5 bases not matched to a gene. CDR3 region: CASSRDRENSYNEQFF. The DNA of the CDR3 is TGTGCCAGCAGTAGGGACAGGGAGAACTCCTACAATGAGCAGTTCTTC.

This clonotype came up many times. The genes are TRBV20-1 and TRBJ2-1; 10 bases fit TRBD2. Germline V gene data show CDR1 as DFQATT and CDR2 as SNEGSKA (reference sequence). The trim removed 1 base at V and 2 bases at J, leaving 5 bases unmatched. The CDR3 contains 16 residues. This chain's CDR3 is CSARGLSGGAYNEQFF. CDR3 coding DNA: TGCAGTGCTAGAGGCCTGAGCGGGGGGGCCTACAATGAGCAGTTCTTC.

This clonotype was counted ten times or more. J is TRBJ2-3 and V is TRBV6-4; TRBD2 is a possible D gene (5 bases). V was cut by 9 bases and J by 0 bases, with 22 bases left in between. The CDR3 is 17 residues long. The germline CDR1 and CDR2 sequences are MRHNA and SNTAGT. The DNA of the CDR3 is TGTGCCAGAACCCCGGGGTTTACCTTACCTAGCACAGATACGCAGTATTTT. Protein: CARTPGFTLPSTDTQYF.

This clonotype came up many times. This rearrangement joins TRBV7-8 to TRBJ2-3, with D possibly matching TRBD2 (5 bases). CDR1 and CDR2 from the germline V gene are SGHVS and FQNEAQ. Deletions cut 2 bases from V and 3 bases from J, with 6 bases between. The CDR3 length is 13 residues. The CDR3, as DNA: TGTGCCAGCAGCTTACAGCGGACAGATACGCAGTATTTT. It encodes CASSLQRTDTQYF.

By share, this clonotype counts as medium-sized (0.01 to 0.1%). J is TRBJ1-1 and V is TRBV20-1; the D gene is possibly TRBD1 (5 bases). CDR1 DFQATT and CDR2 SNEGSKA come from the germline V gene (reference sequence). The CDR3 covers 12 residues. Trimming cost V 5 bases and J 2 bases, with 9 bases left between them. The CDR3 DNA is TGCAGTGCTTACAGGCTAAACACTGAAGCTTTCTTT. It codes for CSAYRLNTEAFF.

For this clonotype: This may stem from a read error, because a much larger clone lies one nucleotide away. The chain recombines TRBV18 with TRBJ1-1; D is possibly TRBD1 (5 bases). Germline V gives CDR1 KGHSH, CDR2 LQKENI. There are 15 residues in the CDR3. Trimming left V 5 bases short and J 6 bases short, with 19 bases between. The CDR3 here is CASSYPFGRDAEAFF. The CDR3, as DNA: TGTGCCAGCTCATACCCCTTCGGGAGGGACGCTGAAGCTTTCTTT.

Concerning this clonotype: A read error may be the cause here, since a much bigger clone is one base away. The chain recombines TRBV12-3 or TRBV12-4 with TRBJ2-7; D not certain. Trimming shortened V by 4 bases and J by 12 bases, and 16 bases separated the two germline ends. The CDR3 is 12 amino acids. This chain's CDR3 is CASSYADRRLYF. Written as DNA, the CDR3 is TGTGCCAGCAGTTACGCGGACCGCCGACTGTACTTC.

This clonotype has a handful of counts. V and J are TRBV12-3 or TRBV12-4 and TRBJ2-1; 10 bases are a match to TRBD2. The V gene end was trimmed by 3 bases and the J gene end by 4 bases; junction bases not matched to a gene: 3. This CDR3 comprises 15 residues. CDR3 in amino acids: CASSFERGGYNEQFF. Written as DNA, the CDR3 is TGTGCCAGCAGTTTTGAGCGGGGGGGATACAATGAGCAGTTCTTC.

This clonotype was counted at least ten times. The genes are TRBV24-1 and TRBJ2-1; 11 nucleotides match TRBD2. With 5 bases clipped from V and 5 bases from J, the junction kept 16 bases outside the gene matches. This CDR3 contains 19 residues. Germline V gene data show CDR1 as KGHDR and CDR2 as SFDVKD. The CDR3 nucleotides read TGTGCCACCAGTGGATCCAGGAGTTCTCCGGGACTAGCGGACAATGAGCAGTTCTTC. Translating gives CATSGSRSSPGLADNEQFF.

This clonotype was recorded many times. The V and J genes are TRBV5-1 and TRBJ2-7, with TRBD2 identical over 9 bases. CDR1 is SGHRS and CDR2 is YFSETQ in the germline V gene. The CDR3 loop spans 15 amino acids. V gave up 2 bases and J gave up 2 bases; unmatched junction bases: 5. CDR3: CASSFVAGDPYEQYF. The CDR3 nucleotides read TGCGCCAGCAGCTTCGTAGCGGGGGACCCCTACGAGCAGTACTTC.

In its sample, this clonotype was seen many times. The gene calls are TRBV29-1 and TRBJ1-1, with 8 bases identical to TRBD1. J was trimmed by 6 bases and V by 8 bases; bases with no gene match: 11. The CDR3 extends over 13 amino acids. Germline loops: CDR1 SQVTM, CDR2 ANQGSEA. CDR3 sequence (DNA): TGCAGCACTGACAGGGGCGGTAAGGCTGAAGCTTTCTTT. Protein: CSTDRGGKAEAFF. Using reference TRBV29-1 and TRBJ1-1 for the parts outside the CDR3, the full variable domain is SAVISQKPSRDICQRGTSLTIQCQVDSQVTMMFWYRQQPGQSLTLIATANQGSEATYESGFVIDKFPISRPNLTFSTLTVSNMSPEDSSIYLCSTDRGGKAEAFFGQGTRLTVV.

Many counts were recorded for this clonotype. The chain combines TRBV4-2 with TRBJ2-3; D is perhaps TRBD1 or TRBD2 (5 bases each). CDR1 and CDR2 (germline): LGHNA, YNFKEQ. V was clipped by 4 bases and J by 3 bases, with 14 bases between them. CDR3 size: 15 residues. CDR3 in DNA: TGTGCCAGCAGCCCTGGGACGGACGGGACAGATACGCAGTATTTT. Its translation is CASSPGTDGTDTQYF.

This clonotype came up many times. This chain uses TRBV25-1 with TRBJ2-1, with TRBD1 as a possible D gene (6 bases). The V end was cut by 3 bases, the J end by 5 bases, with 11 bases between. The CDR3 has 14 residues. The germline V gene has CDR1 MGHDK and CDR2 SYGVNS. CDR3 in amino acids: CASSEHRENNEQFF. The CDR3 bases are TGTGCCAGCAGTGAGCACAGGGAAAACAATGAGCAGTTCTTC.